This T cell receptor (beta chain) comes out of a study of T cells expressing NK-cell markers. For TCR beta, cDNA was produced by 5'RACE template switching with UMIs. After re-calling the 5' RACE reads, TCRdb lists one entry per CDR3 protein, DNA absent. The clone table shows around 180,000 distinct CDR3 sequences, with the ten largest holding 20%. Per the germline V gene, CDR1 is SGHTA and CDR2 is FQGTGA. The CDR3 sequence is 15 residues long. Concerning this clonotype itself: Its target is unknown.

Study-wide findings and caveats: Clarity on HCMV specificity was lacking for the expanded NKG2C+ T cell clones. The CD3+CD56-NKG2C+ fraction was also led by these clonotypes in a few donors.

Sequencing was performed on blood T cells: a sorted CD56 or NKG2C T cell subset, CD4+ or CD8+ T cells, or bulk PBMC T cells (not recorded which). This rearrangement joins TRBV7-3 to TRBJ2-7; TCRdb reports TRBD2, a call that lacks DNA to check it against. This TCR came from a man aged 18 to 69 in good health. CDR3 sequence: CANPRASGGAYEQYF.